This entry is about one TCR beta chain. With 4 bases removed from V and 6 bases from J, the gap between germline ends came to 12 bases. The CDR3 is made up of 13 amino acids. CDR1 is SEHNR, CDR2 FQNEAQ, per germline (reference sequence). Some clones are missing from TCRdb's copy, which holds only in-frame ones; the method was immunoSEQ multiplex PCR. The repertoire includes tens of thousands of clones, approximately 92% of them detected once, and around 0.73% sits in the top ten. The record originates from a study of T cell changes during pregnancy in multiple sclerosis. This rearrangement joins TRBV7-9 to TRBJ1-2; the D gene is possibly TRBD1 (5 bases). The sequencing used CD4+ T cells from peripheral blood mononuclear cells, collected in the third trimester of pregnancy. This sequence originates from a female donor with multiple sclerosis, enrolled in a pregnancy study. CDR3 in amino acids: CASSYRSGHGYTF. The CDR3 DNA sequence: TGTGCCAGCAGCTACAGGAGCGGGCATGGCTACACCTTC.